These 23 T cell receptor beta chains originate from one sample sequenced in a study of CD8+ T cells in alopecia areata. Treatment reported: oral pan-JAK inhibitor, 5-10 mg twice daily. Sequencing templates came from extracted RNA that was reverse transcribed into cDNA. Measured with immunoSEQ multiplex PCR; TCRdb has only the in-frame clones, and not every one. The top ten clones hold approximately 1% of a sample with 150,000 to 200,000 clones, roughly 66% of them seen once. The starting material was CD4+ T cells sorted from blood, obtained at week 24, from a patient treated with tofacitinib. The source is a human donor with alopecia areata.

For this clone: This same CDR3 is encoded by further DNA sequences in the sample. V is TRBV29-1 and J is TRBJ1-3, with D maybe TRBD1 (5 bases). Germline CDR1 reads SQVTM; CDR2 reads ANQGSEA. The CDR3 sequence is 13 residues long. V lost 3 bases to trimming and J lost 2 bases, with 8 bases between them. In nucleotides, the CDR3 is TGCAGCGTTGACGGGGGAACTGGAAACACCATATATTTT. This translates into CSVDGGTGNTIYF.

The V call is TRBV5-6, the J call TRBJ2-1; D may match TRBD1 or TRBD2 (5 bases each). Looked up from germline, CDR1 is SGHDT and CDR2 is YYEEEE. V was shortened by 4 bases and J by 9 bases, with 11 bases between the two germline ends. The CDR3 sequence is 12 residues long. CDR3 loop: CASSKERGEQFF. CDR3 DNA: TGTGCCAGCAGCAAGGAGAGGGGTGAGCAGTTCTTC.

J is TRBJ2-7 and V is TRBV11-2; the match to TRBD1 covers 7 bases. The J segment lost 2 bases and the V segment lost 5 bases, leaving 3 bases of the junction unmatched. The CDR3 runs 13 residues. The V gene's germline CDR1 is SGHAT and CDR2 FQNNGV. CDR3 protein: CASSADRAYEQYF. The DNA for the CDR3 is TGTGCCAGCAGCGCCGACAGGGCCTACGAGCAGTACTTC.

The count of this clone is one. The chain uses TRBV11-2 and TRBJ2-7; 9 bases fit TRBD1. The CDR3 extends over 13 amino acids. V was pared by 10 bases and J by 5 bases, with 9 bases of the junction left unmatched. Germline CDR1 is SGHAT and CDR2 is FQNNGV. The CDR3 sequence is CATQGQGRNEQYF. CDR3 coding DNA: TGTGCCACCCAAGGACAGGGGAGGAACGAGCAGTACTTC.

CDR3 residues: CASSPPGRQTQYF. The CDR3 nucleotides read TGTGCCAGCAGTCCTCCGGGTCGCCAGACCCAGTACTTC. The chain uses TRBV6-5 and TRBJ2-5, with unresolved D. The CDR3 contains 13 residues. The V gene's germline CDR1 is MNHEY and CDR2 SVGAGI. V was trimmed by 5 bases and J by 6 bases, leaving 13 bases between them.

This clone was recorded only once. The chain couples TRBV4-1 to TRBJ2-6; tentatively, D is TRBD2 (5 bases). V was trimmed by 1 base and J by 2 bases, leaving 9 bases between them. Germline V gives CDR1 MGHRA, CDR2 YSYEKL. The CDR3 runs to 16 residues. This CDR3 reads CASSQGRIAGANVLTF. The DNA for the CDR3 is TGCGCCAGCAGCCAAGGGAGGATTGCTGGGGCCAACGTCCTGACTTTC.

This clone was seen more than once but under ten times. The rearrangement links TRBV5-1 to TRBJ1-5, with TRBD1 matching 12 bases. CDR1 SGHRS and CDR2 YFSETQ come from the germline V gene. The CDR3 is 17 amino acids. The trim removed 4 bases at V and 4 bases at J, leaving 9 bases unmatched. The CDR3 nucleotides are TGCGCCAGCAGCCACCACCCGGGACAGGGGGCAAATCAGCCCCAGCATTTT. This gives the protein CASSHHPGQGANQPQHF.

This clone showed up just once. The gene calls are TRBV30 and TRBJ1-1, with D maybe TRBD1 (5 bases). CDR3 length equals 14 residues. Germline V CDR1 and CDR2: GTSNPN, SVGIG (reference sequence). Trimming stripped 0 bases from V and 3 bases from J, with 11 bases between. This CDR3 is CAWSVRLGDTEAFF. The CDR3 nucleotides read TGTGCCTGGAGTGTACGGTTAGGGGACACTGAAGCTTTCTTT.

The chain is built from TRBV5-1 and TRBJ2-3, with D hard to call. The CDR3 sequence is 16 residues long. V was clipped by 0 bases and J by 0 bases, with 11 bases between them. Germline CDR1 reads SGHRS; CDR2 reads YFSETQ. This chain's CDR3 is CASSLDPSVSTDTQYF. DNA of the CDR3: TGCGCCAGCAGCTTGGATCCGAGCGTAAGCACAGATACGCAGTATTTT.

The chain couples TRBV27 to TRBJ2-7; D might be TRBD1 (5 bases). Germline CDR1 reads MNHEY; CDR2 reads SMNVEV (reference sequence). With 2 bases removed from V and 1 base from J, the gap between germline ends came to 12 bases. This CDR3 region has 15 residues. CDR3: CASSLKAGISYEQYF. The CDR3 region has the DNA TGTGCCAGCAGTTTAAAGGCAGGGATTTCCTACGAGCAGTACTTC.

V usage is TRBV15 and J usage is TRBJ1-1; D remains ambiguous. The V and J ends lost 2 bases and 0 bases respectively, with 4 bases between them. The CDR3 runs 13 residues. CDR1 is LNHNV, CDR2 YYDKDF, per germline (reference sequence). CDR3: CATSRLLNTEAFF. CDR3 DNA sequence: TGTGCCACCAGCAGACTTCTGAACACTGAAGCTTTCTTT. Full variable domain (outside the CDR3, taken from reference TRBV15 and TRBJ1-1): DAMVIQNPRYQVTQFGKPVTLSCSQTLNHNVMYWYQQKSSQAPKLLFHYYDKDFNNEADTPDNFQSRRPNTSFCFLDIRSPGLGDTAMYLCATSRLLNTEAFFGQGTRLTVV.

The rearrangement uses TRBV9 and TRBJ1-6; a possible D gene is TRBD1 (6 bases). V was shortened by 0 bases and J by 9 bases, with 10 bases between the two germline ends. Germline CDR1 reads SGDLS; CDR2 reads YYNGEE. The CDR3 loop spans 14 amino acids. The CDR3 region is CASSVDREISPLHF. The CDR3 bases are TGTGCCAGCAGCGTAGACAGGGAGATTTCACCCCTCCACTTT.

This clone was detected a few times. The CDR3 DNA reads TGCAGCGTTGCGGAGGGGTGGGAGACCCAGTACTTC. Its translation is CSVAEGWETQYF. This chain connects TRBV29-1 to TRBJ2-5; D possibly corresponds to TRBD2 (6 bases). V was cut by 4 bases and J by 5 bases, with 11 bases left in between. This CDR3 region has 12 residues. The germline V gene has CDR1 SQVTM and CDR2 ANQGSEA.

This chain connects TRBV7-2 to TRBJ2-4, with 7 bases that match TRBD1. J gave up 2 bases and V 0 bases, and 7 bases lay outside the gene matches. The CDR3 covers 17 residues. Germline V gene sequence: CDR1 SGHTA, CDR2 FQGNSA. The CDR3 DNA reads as TGTGCCAGCAGCTTAGCCCCCTCGACAGGGACCAAAAACATTCAGTACTTC. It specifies CASSLAPSTGTKNIQYF.

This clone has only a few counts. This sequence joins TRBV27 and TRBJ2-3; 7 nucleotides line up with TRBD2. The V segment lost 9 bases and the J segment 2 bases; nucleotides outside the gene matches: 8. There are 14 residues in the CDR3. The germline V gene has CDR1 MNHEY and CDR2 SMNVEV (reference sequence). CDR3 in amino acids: CASSGGGYTDTQYF. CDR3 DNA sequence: TGTGCCAGTTCTGGCGGGGGTTACACAGATACGCAGTATTTT.

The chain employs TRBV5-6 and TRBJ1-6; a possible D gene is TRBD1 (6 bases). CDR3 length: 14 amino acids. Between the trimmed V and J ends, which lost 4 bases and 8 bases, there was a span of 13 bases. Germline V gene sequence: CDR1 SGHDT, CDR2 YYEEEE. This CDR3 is CASSLTGLDSPLHF. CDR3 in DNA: TGTGCCAGCAGCCTAACAGGGTTGGATTCACCCCTCCACTTT.

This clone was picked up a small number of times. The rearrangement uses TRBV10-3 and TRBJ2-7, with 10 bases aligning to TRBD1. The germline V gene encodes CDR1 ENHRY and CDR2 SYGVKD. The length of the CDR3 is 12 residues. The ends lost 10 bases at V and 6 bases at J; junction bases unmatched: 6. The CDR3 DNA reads TGTGCCACCGGACAGGGGGAAGGCGAGCAGTACTTC. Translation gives CATGQGEGEQYF.

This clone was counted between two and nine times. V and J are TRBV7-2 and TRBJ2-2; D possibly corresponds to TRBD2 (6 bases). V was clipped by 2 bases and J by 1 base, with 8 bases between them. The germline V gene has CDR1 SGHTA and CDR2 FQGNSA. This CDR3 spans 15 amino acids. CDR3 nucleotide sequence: TGTGCCAGCAGCTTATCGCGGGGGAACACCGGGGAGCTGTTTTTT. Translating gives CASSLSRGNTGELFF.

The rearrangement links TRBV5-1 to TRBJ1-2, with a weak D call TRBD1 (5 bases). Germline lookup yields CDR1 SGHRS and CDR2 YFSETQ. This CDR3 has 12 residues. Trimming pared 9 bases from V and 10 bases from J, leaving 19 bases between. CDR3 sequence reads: CATREGTKDYTF. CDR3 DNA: TGCGCCACCAGGGAGGGGACCAAGGACTACACCTTC.

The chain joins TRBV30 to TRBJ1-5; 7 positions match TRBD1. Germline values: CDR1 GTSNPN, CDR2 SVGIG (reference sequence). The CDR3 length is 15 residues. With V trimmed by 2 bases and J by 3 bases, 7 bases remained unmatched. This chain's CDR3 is CAWSPSRGDNQPQHF. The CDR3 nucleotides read TGTGCCTGGAGTCCTTCCAGGGGGGACAATCAGCCCCAGCATTTT.

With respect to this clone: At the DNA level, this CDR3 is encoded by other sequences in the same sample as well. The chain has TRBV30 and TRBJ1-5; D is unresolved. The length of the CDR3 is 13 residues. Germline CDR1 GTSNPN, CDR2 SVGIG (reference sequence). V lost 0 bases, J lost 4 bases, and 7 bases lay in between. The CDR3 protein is CAWSVGGNQPQHF. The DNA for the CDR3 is TGTGCCTGGAGTGTAGGTGGGAATCAGCCCCAGCATTTT.

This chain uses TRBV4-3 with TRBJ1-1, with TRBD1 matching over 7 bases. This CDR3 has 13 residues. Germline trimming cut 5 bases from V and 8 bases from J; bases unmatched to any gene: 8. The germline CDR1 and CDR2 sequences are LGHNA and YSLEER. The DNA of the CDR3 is TGCGCCAGCAGCTGGACTCCGGGACAGGAAGCTTTCTTT. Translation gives CASSWTPGQEAFF.

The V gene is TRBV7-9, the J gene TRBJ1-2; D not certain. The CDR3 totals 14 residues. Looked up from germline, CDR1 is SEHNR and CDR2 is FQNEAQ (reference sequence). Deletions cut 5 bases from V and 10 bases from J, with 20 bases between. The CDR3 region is CASSGEQPKIDYTF. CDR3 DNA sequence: TGTGCCAGCAGCGGAGAGCAGCCGAAGATCGACTACACCTTC.